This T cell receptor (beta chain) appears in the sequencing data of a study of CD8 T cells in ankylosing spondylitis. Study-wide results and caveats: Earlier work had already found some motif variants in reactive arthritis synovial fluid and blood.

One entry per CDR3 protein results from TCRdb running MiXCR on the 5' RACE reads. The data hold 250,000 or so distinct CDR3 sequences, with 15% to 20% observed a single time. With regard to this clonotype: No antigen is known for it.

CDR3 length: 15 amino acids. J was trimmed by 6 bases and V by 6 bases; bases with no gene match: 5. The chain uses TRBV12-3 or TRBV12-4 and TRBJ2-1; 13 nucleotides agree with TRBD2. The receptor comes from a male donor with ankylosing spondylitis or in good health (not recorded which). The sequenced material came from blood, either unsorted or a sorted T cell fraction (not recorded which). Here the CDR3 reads CASSPGTSGINEQFF. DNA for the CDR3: TGTGCCAGCAGCCCCGGGACTAGCGGGATCAATGAGCAGTTCTTC.